This T cell receptor beta chain was profiled in a study of persistence of HIV-infected CD4 T cells. Study-wide context: A larger, less memory-rich fraction responded to anti-CD3/anti-CD28 beads than to antigen.

This nonspecific control used anti-CD3/anti-CD28 bead stimulation of CD4+ T cells. Sorting selected CD4+ T cells upregulating both CD40 ligand and CD69. CD8+ T cells were removed from PBMCs prior to stimulation. This clone was recorded once. Its antigen is as yet unknown. The CDR3 totals 13 residues. The junction had 6 bases not matched to a gene; V was cut back by 3 bases and J by 8 bases. Germline loops: CDR1 SGHRS, CDR2 YFSETQ. Sequencing used immunoSEQ version 4 in survey mode. The protocol was immunoSEQ multiplex PCR, while the TCRdb copy is restricted to in-frame clones and leaves out a portion. The top ten hold under 2% of the sample, which has 35,000 to 50,000 clones, approximately 89% seen once. Study-level findings and limits: CMV- and Gag-responding cells had lower TCRbeta richness than CD3/CD28-responding cells. Proviral oligoclonality tracked with TCR oligoclonality within the same sorted cells.

Here the sequenced sample was CD4+ T cells sorted from PBMCs after approximately 19-hour stimulation, taken from a patient who received antiretroviral therapy. The TCR was taken from an adult man with HIV who was CMV-seropositive. The chain uses TRBV5-1 and TRBJ1-2, with 8 bases identical to TRBD1. The CDR3 spells CASSYTGGRGYTF. CDR3 DNA: TGCGCCAGCAGCTATACAGGGGGGCGCGGCTACACCTTC.